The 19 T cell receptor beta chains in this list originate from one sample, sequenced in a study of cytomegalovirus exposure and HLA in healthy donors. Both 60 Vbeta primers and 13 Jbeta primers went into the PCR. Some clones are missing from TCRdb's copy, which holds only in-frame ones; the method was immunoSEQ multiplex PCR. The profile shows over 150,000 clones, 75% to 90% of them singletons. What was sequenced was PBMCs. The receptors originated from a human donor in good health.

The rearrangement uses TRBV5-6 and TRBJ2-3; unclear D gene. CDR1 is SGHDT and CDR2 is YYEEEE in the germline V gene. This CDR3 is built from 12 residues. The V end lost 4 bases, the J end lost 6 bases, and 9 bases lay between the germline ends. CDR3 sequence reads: CASSPRRDTQYF. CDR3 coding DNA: TGTGCCAGCAGCCCGCGGCGGGATACGCAGTATTTT. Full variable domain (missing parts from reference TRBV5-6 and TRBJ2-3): DAGVTQSPTHLIKTRGQQVTLRCSPKSGHDTVSWYQQALGQGPQFIFQYYEEEERQRGNFPDRFSGHQFPNYSSELNVNALLLGDSALYLCASSPRRDTQYFGPGTRLTVL.

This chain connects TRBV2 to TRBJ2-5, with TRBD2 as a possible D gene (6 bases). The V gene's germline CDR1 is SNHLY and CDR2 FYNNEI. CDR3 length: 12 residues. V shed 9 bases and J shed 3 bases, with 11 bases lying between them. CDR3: CASAGPEETQYF. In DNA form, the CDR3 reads TGTGCCAGTGCGGGACCCGAAGAGACCCAGTACTTC.

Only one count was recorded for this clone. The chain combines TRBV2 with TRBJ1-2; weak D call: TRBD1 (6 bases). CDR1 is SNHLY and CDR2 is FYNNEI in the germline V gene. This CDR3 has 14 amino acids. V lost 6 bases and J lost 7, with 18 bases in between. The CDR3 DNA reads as TGTGCCAGCAGGCCAAAAGGGGACATTTTTGGCTACACCTTC. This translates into CASRPKGDIFGYTF.

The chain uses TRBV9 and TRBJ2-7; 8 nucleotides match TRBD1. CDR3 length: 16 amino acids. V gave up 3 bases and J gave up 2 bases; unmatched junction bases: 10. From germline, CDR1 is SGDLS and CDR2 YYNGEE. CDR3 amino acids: CASSGADRGSTYEQYF. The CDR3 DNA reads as TGTGCCAGCAGCGGAGCTGACAGGGGCTCCACCTACGAGCAGTACTTC.

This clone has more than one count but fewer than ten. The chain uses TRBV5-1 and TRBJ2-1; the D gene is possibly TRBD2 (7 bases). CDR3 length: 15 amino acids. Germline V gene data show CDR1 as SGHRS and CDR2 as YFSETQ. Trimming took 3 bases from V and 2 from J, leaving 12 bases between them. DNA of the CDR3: TGCGCCAGCAGCTCCGGAGGGGGGGCCTACAATGAGCAGTTCTTC. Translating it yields CASSSGGGAYNEQFF.

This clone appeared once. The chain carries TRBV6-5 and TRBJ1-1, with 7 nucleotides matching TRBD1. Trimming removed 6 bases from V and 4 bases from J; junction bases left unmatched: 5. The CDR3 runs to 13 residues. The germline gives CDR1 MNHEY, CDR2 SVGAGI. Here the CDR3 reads CASRLDRVTEAFF. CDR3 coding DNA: TGTGCCAGCAGACTCGACAGGGTCACTGAAGCTTTCTTT.

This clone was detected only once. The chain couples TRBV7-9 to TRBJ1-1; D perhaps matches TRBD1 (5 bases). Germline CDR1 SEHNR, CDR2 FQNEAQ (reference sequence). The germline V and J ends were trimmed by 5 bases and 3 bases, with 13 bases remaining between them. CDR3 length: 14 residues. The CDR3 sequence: CASSRDGGYTEAFF. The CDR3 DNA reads TGTGCCAGCAGCCGGGACGGGGGGTACACTGAAGCTTTCTTT.

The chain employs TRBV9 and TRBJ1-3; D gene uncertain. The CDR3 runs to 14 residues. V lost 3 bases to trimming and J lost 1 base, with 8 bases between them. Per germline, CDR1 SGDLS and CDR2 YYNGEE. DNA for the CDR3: TGTGCCAGCAGCGCGCCGGGGTCTGGAAACACCATATATTTT. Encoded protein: CASSAPGSGNTIYF. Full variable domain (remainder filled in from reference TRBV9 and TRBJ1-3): DSGVTQTPKHLITATGQRVTLRCSPRSGDLSVYWYQQSLDQGLQFLIQYYNGEERAKGNILERFSAQQFPDLHSELNLSSLELGDSALYFCASSAPGSGNTIYFGEGSWLTVV.

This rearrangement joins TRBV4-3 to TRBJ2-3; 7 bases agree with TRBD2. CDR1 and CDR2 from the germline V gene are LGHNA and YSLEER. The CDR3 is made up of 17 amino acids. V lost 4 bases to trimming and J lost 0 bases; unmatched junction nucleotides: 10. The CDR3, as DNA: TGCGCCAGCAGCCTAGGGTCTAGCGGAGCAAGCACAGATACGCAGTATTTT. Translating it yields CASSLGSSGASTDTQYF.

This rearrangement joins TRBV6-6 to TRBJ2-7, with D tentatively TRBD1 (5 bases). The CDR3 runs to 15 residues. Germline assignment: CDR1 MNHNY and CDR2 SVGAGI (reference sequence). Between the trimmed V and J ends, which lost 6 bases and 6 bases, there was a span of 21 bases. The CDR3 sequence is CASRDPGSLRAEQYF. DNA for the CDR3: TGTGCCAGCAGAGATCCAGGGTCCTTACGTGCCGAGCAGTACTTC.

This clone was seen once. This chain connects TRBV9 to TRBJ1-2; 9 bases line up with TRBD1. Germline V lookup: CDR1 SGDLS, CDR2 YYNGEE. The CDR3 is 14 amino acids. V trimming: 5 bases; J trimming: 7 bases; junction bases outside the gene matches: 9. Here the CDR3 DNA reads TGTGCCAGCAGTGAATCCGGGACAGGGATTGGCTACACCTTC. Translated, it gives CASSESGTGIGYTF. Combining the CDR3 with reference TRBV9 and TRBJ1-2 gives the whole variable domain DSGVTQTPKHLITATGQRVTLRCSPRSGDLSVYWYQQSLDQGLQFLIQYYNGEERAKGNILERFSAQQFPDLHSELNLSSLELGDSALYFCASSESGTGIGYTFGSGTRLTVV.

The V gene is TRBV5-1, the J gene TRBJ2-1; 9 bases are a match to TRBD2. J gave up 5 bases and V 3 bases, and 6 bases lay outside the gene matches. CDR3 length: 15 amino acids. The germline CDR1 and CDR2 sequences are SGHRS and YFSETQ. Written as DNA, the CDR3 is TGCGCCAGCAGCTCCCAGCGGGGGGCAAACAATGAGCAGTTCTTC. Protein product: CASSSQRGANNEQFF.

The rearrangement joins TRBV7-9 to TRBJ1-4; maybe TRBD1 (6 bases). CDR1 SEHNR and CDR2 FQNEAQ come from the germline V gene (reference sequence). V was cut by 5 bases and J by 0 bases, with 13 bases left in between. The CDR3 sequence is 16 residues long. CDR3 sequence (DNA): TGTGCCAGCAGCCCCCGGGACACAGCAACTAATGAAAAACTGTTTTTT. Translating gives CASSPRDTATNEKLFF.

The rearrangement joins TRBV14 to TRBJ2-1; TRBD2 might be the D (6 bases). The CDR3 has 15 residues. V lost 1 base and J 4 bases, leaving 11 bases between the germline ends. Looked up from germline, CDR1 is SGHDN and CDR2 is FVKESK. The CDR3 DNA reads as TGTGCCAGCAGCCAAGGGGGACTGATTTACAATGAGCAGTTCTTC. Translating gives CASSQGGLIYNEQFF.

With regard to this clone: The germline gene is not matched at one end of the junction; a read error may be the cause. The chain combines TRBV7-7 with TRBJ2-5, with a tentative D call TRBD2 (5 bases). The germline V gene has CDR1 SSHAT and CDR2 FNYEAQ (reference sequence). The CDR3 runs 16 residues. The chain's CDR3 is CASSLDPRADQETQYF. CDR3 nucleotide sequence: TGTGCTAGCAGCTTAGATCCGCGGGCCGATCAAGAGACCCAGTACTTC.

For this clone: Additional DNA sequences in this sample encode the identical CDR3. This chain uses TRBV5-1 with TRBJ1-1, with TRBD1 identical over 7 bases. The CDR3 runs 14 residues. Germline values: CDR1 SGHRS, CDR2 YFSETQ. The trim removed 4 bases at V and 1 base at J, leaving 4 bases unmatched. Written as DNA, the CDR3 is TGCGCCAGCAGCCCAGGGACAGCGAACACTGAAGCTTTCTTT. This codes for CASSPGTANTEAFF.

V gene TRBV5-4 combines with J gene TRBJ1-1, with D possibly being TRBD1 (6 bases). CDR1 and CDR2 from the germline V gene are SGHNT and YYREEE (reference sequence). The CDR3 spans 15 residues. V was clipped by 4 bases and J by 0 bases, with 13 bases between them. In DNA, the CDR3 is TGTGCCAGCAGCACAAAGACAGGTGTGAACACTGAAGCTTTCTTT. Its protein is CASSTKTGVNTEAFF.

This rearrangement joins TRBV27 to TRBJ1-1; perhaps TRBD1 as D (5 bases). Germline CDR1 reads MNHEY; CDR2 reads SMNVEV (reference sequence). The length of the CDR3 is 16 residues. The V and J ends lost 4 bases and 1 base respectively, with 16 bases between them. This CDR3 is CASSSFPGSGNTEAFF. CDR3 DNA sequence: TGTGCCAGCAGTTCTTTTCCAGGGTCCGGGAACACTGAAGCTTTCTTT.

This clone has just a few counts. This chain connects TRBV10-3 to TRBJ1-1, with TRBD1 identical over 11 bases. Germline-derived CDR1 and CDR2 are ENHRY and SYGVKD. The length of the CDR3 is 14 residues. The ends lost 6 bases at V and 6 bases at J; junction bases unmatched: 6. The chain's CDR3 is CAIRGDRGSPEAFF. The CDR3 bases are TGTGCCATCAGGGGGGACAGGGGGTCCCCTGAAGCTTTCTTT.